This entry describes one TCR beta chain. As yet, its antigen is unknown. These data originate in a study of T cells in Graves' hyperthyroidism and ophthalmopathy. TCR beta CDR3 region amplification was performed from RNA transcripts. The HTBI set primed first-round TCR CDR3 RT-PCR. TCRdb passed the multiplex PCR reads through MiXCR, listing each CDR3 protein once. Among more than 300,000 distinct CDR3 sequences listed, roughly 15% were seen once. Extraction of PBMCs used around 9.6 ml of fresh peripheral blood. Study findings and constraints: Most clonotypes expanded in the thyroid (above 0.001) were also present in blood. Ophthalmopathy, which appeared later, was predicted by the model a median roughly 6.6 months before onset.

Losses at the gene ends were 11 bases for V and 8 bases for J; bases not matched to a gene: 10. Germline V gene lookup returns CDR1 MDHEN and CDR2 SYDVKM. The CDR3 runs 13 residues. What was sequenced was blood. This chain joins TRBV28 and TRBJ1-4; 8 positions match TRBD1. This receptor was identified in a woman aged 25 to 39 with Graves' ophthalmopathy. The CDR3 DNA reads TGTGCCGCCAAACAGGGGGGTTTGGAAAAACTGTTTTTT. Residues: CAAKQGGLEKLFF.